One T cell receptor beta chain is described in this entry. The data were obtained in a study of blood T cell repertoires in COVID-19. Background on the study: Sites across the United States, Italy and Spain contributed samples from acute and convalescent COVID-19. T cells, B-cell-depleted T cells, or PBMCs supplied cDNA or gDNA.

Authors' analysis steps: Amplifying reference gene primers gave estimates of nucleated cell counts. The data were produced by immunoSEQ multiplex PCR, yet TCRdb's version contains in-frame clones alone and is incomplete. V and J calls and clone size are given by that table; D and trimming were obtained from the DNA. The sample has 30,000 to 35,000 clones; 85% are singletons. CDR1 and CDR2 (germline): ENHRY, SYGVKD. The CDR3 runs to 14 residues. Trimming left V 0 bases short and J 7 bases short, with 12 bases between. This rearrangement joins TRBV10-3 to TRBJ1-2; possibly TRBD1 for D (6 bases). The sequencing sample was made of peripheral blood. This receptor was identified in a human donor with acute or convalescent COVID-19. The donor label of this sample is uncertain. The CDR3 is CAISESIQGLGYTF. The CDR3 DNA sequence: TGTGCCATCAGTGAGTCCATCCAGGGGCTTGGCTACACCTTC.